The T cell receptor (beta chain) described here comes from a study of blood T cell repertoires in COVID-19. Only in-frame clones appear in the TCRdb table, and some are missing; sequencing was by immunoSEQ multiplex PCR. Here the sample spans 300,000 to 450,000 clones, approximately 88% being singletons. The TCR originated in a woman in her twenties or thirties with COVID-19, enrolled during active disease. Sequencing was performed on peripheral blood.

This CDR3 is CASSQQGPYEQYF. DNA for the CDR3: TGTGCCAGCAGCCAACAGGGACCCTACGAGCAGTACTTC. This chain joins TRBV6-2 or TRBV6-3 and TRBJ2-7; tentative D call: TRBD1 (6 bases). V was shortened by 6 bases and J by 2 bases, with 11 bases between the two germline ends. Germline CDR1 is MNHEY and CDR2 is SVGEGT. This CDR3 has 13 residues.